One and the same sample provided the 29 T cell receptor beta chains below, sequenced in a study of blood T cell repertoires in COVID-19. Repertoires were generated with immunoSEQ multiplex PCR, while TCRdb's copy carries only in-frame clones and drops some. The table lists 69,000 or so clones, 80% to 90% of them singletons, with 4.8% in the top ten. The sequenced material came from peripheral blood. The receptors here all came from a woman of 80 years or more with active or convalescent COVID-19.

CDR3 loop: CASSTGWAGQFF. CDR3 DNA sequence: TGTGCCAGCAGCACAGGGTGGGCGGGGCAGTTCTTC. This chain uses TRBV7-2 with TRBJ2-1; D is possibly TRBD1 (6 bases). V was clipped by 5 bases and J by 12 bases, with 14 bases between them. CDR3 length: 12 residues. Germline V gene lookup returns CDR1 SGHTA and CDR2 FQGNSA.

The CDR3 sequence is CAWRGTGTSGNTDTQYF. The CDR3 DNA follows: TGTGCCTGGAGAGGGACGGGGACTAGCGGGAACACAGATACGCAGTATTTT. The V and J genes are TRBV30 and TRBJ2-3; TRBD2 aligns across 13 bases. The CDR3 spans 17 residues. The ends lost 3 bases at V and 2 bases at J; junction bases unmatched: 8. The germline V gene has CDR1 GTSNPN and CDR2 SVGIG (reference sequence).

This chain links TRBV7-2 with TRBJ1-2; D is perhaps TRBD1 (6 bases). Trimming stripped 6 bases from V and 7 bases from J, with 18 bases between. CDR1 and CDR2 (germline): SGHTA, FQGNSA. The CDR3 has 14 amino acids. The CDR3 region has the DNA TGTGCCAGCAGATACCAACAGGGAATCGTTGGCTACACCTTC. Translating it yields CASRYQQGIVGYTF.

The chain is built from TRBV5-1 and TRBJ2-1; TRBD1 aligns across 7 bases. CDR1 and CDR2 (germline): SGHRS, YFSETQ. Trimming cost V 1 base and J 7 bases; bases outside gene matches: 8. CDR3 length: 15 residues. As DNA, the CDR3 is TGCGCCAGCAGCTTGCTCGGGACAGCAGCTAATGAGCAGTTCTTC. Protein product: CASSLLGTAANEQFF.

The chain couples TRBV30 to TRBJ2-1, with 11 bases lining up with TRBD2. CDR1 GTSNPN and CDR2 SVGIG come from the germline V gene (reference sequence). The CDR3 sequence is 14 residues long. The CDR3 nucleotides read TGTGCTTTACGTACTAGCGGGAGCGCTAATGAGCAGTTCTTC. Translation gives CALRTSGSANEQFF.

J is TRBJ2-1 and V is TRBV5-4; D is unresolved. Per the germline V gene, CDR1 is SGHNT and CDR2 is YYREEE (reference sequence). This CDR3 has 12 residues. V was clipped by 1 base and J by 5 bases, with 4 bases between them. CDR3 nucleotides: TGTGCCAGCAGCTTGCCAAACAATGAGCAGTTCTTC. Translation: CASSLPNNEQFF. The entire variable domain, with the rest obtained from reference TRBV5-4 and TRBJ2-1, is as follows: ETGVTQSPTHLIKTRGQQVTLRCSSQSGHNTVSWYQQALGQGPQFIFQYYREEENGRGNFPPRFSGLQFPNYSSELNVNALELDDSALYLCASSLPNNEQFFGPGTRLTVL.

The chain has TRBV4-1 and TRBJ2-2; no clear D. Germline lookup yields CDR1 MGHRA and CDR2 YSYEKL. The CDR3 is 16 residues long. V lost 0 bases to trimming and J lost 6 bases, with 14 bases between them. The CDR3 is CASSQDQFRKPGELFF. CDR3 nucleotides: TGCGCCAGCAGCCAAGACCAGTTCAGGAAGCCCGGGGAGCTGTTTTTT.

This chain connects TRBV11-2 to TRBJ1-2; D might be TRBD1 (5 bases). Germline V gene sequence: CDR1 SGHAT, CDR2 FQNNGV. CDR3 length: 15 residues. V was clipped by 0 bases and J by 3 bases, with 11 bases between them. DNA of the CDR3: TGTGCCAGCAGCTTAGATGAACAGGCCTACTATGGCTACACCTTC. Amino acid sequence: CASSLDEQAYYGYTF. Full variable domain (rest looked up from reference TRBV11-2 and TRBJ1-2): EAGVAQSPRYKIIEKRQSVAFWCNPISGHATLYWYQQILGQGPKLLIQFQNNGVVDDSQLPKDRFSAERLKGVDSTLKIQPAKLEDSAVYLCASSLDEQAYYGYTFGSGTRLTVV.

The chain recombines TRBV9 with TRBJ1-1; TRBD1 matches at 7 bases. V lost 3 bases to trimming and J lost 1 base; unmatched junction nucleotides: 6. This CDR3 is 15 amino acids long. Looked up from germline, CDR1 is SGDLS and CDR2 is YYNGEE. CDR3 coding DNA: TGTGCCAGCAGCGCCAGACAGGGAGGGAACACTGAAGCTTTCTTT. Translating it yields CASSARQGGNTEAFF.

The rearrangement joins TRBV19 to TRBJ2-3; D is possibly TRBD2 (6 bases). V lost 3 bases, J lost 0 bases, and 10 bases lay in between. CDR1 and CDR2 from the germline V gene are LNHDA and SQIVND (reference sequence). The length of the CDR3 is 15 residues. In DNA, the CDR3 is TGTGCCAGTAGTATGGAGGGAGCTAGCACAGATACGCAGTATTTT. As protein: CASSMEGASTDTQYF.

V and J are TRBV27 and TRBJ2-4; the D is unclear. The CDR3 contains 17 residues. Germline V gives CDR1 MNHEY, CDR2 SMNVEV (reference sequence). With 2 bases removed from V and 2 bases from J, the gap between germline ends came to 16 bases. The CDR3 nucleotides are TGTGCCAGCAGTTTAAAGAACAGAGTAAATTCCAAAAACATTCAGTACTTC. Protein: CASSLKNRVNSKNIQYF.

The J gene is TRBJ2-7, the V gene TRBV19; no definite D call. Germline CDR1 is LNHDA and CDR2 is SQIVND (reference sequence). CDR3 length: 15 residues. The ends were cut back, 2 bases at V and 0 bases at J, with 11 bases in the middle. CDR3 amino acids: CASSISGKSSYEQYF. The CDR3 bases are TGTGCCAGTAGTATATCGGGTAAAAGCTCCTACGAGCAGTACTTC.

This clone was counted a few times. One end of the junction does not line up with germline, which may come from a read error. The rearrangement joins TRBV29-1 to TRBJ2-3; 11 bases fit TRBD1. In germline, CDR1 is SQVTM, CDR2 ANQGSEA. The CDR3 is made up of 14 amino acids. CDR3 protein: CSVEGTGGSDTQYF. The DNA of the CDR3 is TGCAGCGTGGAAGGGACAGGGGGTTCCGATACGCAGTATTTT.

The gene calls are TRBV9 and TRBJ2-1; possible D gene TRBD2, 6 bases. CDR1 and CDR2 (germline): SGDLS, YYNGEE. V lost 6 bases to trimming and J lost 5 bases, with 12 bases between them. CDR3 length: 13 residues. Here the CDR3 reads CASTPLAHNEQFF. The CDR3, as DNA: TGTGCCAGCACCCCTCTAGCGCACAATGAGCAGTTCTTC.

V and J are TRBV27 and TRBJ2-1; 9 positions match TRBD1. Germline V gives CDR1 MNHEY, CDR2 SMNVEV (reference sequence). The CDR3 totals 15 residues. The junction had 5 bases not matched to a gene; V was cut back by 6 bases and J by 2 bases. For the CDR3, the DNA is TGTGCCAGCAGCGCAGGACAGGGGACCTACAATGAGCAGTTCTTC. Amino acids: CASSAGQGTYNEQFF.

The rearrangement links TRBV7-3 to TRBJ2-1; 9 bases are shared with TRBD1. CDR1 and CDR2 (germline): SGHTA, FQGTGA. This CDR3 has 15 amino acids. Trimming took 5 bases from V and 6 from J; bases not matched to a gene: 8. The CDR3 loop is CASSPTRDRVNEQFF. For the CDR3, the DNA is TGTGCCAGCAGCCCTACCCGGGACAGGGTCAATGAGCAGTTCTTC.

The CDR3 here is CASSYSKGEPRFTDTQYF. The DNA for the CDR3 is TGTGCCAGCAGTTACTCGAAGGGGGAGCCCCGATTCACAGATACGCAGTATTTT. V and J are TRBV6-2 or TRBV6-3 and TRBJ2-3; possible D gene TRBD1, 6 bases. Trimming took 0 bases from V and 2 from J, leaving 18 bases between them. From germline, CDR1 is MNHEY and CDR2 SVGEGT. This CDR3 is built from 18 residues.

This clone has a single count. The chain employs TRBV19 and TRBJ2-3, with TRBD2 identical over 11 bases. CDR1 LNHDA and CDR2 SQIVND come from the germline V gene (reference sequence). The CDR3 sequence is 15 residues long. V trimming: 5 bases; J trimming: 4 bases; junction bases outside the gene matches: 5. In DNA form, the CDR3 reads TGTGCCAGTAGTCGAATAGCGGGAGGGGCAGATACGCAGTATTTT. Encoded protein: CASSRIAGGADTQYF.

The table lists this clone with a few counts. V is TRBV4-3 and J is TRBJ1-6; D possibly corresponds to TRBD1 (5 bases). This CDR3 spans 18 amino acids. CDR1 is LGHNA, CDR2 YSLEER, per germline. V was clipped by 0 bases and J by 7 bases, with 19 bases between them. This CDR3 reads CASSQDLGPTVRNSPLHF. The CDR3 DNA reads TGCGCCAGCAGCCAAGATTTGGGGCCGACCGTTCGAAATTCACCCCTCCACTTT.

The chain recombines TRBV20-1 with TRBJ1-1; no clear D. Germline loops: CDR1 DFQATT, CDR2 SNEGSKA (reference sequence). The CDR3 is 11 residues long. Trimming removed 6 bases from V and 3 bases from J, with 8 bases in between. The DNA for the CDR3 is TGCAGTGCAAGGAGGGACACTGAAGCTTTCTTT. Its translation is CSARRDTEAFF.

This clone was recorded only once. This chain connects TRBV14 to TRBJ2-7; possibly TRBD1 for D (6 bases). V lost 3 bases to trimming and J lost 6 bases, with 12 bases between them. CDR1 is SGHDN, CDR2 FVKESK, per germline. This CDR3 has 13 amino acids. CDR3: CASSQRDIREQYF. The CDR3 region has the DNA TGTGCCAGCAGCCAGAGGGACATACGCGAGCAGTACTTC.

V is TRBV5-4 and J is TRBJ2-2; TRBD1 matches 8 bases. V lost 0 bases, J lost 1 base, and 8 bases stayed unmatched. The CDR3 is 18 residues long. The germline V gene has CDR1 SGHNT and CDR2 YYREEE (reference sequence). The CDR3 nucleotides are TGTGCCAGCAGCTTGGAGATTTTCGGACAGGGGAACACCGGGGAGCTGTTTTTT. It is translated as CASSLEIFGQGNTGELFF.

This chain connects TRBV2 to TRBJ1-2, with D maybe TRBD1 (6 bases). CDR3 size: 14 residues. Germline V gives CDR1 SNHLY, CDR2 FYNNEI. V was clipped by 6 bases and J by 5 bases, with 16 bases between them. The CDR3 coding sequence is TGTGCCAGCAGCGCCGGACAGTCAGCTTATGGCTACACCTTC. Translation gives CASSAGQSAYGYTF.

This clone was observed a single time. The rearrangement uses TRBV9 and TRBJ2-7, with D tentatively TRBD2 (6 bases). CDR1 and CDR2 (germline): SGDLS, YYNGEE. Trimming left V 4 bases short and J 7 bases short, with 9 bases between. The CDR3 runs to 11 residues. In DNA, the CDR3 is TGTGCCAGCAGCCCTGGGGGGGAGCAGTACTTC. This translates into CASSPGGEQYF.

The CDR3 DNA is TGTGCCAGCAGCTCGGACAGGGACTATGGCTACACCTTC. Translation gives CASSSDRDYGYTF. The chain joins TRBV7-3 to TRBJ1-2; 8 nucleotides align to TRBD1. V was clipped by 4 bases and J by 3 bases; unmatched bases: 1. The CDR3 totals 13 residues. Germline V CDR1 and CDR2: SGHTA, FQGTGA.

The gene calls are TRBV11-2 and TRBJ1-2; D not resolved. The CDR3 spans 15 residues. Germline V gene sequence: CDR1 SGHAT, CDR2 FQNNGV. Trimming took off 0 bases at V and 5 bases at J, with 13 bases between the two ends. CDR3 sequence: CASSLDWSEEYGYTF. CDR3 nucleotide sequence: TGTGCCAGCAGCTTAGATTGGTCGGAGGAATATGGCTACACCTTC.

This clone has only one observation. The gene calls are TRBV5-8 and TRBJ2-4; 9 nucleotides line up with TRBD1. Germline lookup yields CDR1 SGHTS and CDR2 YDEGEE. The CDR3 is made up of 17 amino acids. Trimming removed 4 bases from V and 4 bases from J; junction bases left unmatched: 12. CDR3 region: CASSQVNLGQGKNIQYF. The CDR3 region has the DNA TGTGCCAGCAGCCAAGTGAACCTGGGACAGGGTAAAAACATTCAGTACTTC.

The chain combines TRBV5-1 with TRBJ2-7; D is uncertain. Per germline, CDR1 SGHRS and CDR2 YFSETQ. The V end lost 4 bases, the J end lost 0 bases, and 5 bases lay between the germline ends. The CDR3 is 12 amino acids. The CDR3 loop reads CASSIDSYEQYF. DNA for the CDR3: TGCGCCAGCAGCATAGACTCCTACGAGCAGTACTTC.

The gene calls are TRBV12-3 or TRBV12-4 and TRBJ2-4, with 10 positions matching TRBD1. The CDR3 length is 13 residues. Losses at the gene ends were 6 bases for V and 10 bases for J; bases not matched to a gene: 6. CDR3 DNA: TGTGCCAGCAGGGGACAGGGGTCCGGGATTCAGTACTTC. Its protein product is CASRGQGSGIQYF.